The present TCR beta chain was sequenced within a study of metastatic and nonmetastatic thyroid tumors. Across the whole study: The authors compared repertoires across blood and tumor or nodule tissue from malignant and benign thyroid patients.

There were no patients who had received any treatment before thyroid surgery. The authors' processing: Across clinicopathological groups, CDR3 differences served as the basis for building a distant-metastasis classifier for papillary thyroid cancer. TCRdb re-clonotyped the PCR reads through MiXCR. The V and J calls were determined by TCRdb, not by the authors. Of about 28,000 clones in the sample, around 4% were seen once. This clone came up a few times. Its target is unknown. Study-level results: Reports indicated that malignant thyroid tumors showed significantly higher TCR beta diversity than benign nodules did, in blood and tumor.

This receptor was taken from a male donor with papillary thyroid cancer or a benign thyroid nodule (not recorded which). Some clones in this sample may be carry-over from other donors' samples. The material sequenced was blood.

This CDR3 is CASSFGGFTGNTIYF. The CDR3 nucleotides read TGTGCCAGCAGTTTTGGGGGATTTACTGGAAACACCATATATTTT. This chain joins TRBV28 and TRBJ1-3; a possible D gene is TRBD1 (5 bases). Looked up from germline, CDR1 is MDHEN and CDR2 is SYDVKM. This CDR3 is built from 15 residues. V was clipped by 3 bases and J by 2 bases, with 11 bases between them.